The T cell receptor beta chain described here comes from a study of T cells in Graves' hyperthyroidism and ophthalmopathy. Study at large: The initial diagnosis was the point when peripheral blood was collected, ahead of any treatment. General study results and limits: Blood also held most thyroid clonotypes expanded beyond 0.001. Ophthalmopathy prediction by the model preceded onset by a median approximately 6.9 months.

RNA transcripts yielded amplified TCR beta CDR3 regions. The HTBI primer set served for first-round RT-PCR of the TCR CDR3. TCRdb reprocessed the multiplex PCR reads via MiXCR and lists one record per CDR3 protein. The table shows about 640,000 distinct CDR3 sequences, with roughly 14% occurring only once. Worth noting for this clonotype: Its target is unknown. A read error may account for a junction end that differs from germline.

The CDR3 consists of 11 residues. Germline V lookup: CDR1 SNHLY, CDR2 FYNNEI. The sequenced sample consisted of blood. This receptor was obtained from a woman aged 50 to 60 with Graves' ophthalmopathy. The chain combines TRBV2 with TRBJ2-1; D remains unclear. The CDR3 protein is CASNNYNEQLF. CDR3 coding DNA: TGTGCCAGCAATAACTACAATGAGCAGCTCTTC.